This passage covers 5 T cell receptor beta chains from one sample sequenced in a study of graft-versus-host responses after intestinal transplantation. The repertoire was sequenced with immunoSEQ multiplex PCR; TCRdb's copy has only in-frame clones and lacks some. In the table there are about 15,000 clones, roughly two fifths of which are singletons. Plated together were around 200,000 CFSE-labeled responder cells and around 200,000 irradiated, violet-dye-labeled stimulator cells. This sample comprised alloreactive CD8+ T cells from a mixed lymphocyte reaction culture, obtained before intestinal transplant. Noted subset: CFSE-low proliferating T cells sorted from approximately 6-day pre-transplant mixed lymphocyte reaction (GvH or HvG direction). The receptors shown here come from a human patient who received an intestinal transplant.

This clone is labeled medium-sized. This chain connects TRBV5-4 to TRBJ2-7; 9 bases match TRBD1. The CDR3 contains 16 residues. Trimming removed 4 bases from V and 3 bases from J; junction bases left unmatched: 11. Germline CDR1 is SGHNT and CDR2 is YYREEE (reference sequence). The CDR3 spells CASSHQVGTGSYEQYF. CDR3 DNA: TGTGCCAGCAGCCATCAGGTGGGGACAGGGAGCTACGAGCAGTACTTC.

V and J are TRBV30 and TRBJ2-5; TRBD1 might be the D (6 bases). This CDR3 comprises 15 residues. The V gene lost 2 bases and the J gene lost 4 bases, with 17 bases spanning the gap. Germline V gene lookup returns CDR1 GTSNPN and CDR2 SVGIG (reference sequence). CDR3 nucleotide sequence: TGTGCCTGGAGTACAGGGAGCTCAACCATAGAGACCCAGTACTTC. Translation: CAWSTGSSTIETQYF.

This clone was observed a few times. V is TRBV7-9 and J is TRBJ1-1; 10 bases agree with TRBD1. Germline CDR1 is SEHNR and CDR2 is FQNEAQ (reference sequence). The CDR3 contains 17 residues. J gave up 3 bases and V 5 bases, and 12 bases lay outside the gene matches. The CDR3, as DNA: TGTGCCAGCAGCGCGCCCAGACCCGGACAGGGGGACACTGAAGCTTTCTTT. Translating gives CASSAPRPGQGDTEAFF.

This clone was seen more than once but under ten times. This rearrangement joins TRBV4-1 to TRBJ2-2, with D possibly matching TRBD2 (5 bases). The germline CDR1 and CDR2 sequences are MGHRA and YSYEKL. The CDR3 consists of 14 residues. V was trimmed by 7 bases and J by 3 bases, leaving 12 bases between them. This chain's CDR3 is CASKRSVYTGELFF. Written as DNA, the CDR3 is TGCGCCAGCAAACGTAGCGTTTACACCGGGGAGCTGTTTTTT.

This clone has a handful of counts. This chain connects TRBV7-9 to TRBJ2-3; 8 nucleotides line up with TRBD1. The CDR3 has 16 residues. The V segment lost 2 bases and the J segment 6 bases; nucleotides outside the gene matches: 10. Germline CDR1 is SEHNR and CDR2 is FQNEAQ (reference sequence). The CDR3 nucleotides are TGTGCCAGCAGCTTACCATTCGGACAGGGATCCGATACGCAGTATTTT. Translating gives CASSLPFGQGSDTQYF. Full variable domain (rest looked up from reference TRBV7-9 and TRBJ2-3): DTGVSQNPRHKITKRGQNVTFRCDPISEHNRLYWYRQTLGQGPEFLTYFQNEAQLEKSRLLSDRFSAERPKGSFSTLEIQRTEQGDSAMYLCASSLPFGQGSDTQYFGPGTRLTVL.